This entry describes one T cell receptor (beta chain). Its binding antigen is unknown. One base away there is no much larger clone; base qualities are not given. CDR1 and CDR2 (LGHDT, YNNKEL) derive from the germline V gene (reference sequence). The CDR3 contains 16 residues, cysteine and phenylalanine counted. The sequence is cut down to CDR3 DNA, 48 bases in frame from base 1. V is pared back by 3 bases and J by 0 bases, with 12 bases lying between the germline termini. This entry comes from a study of blood T cell repertoires in COVID-19 (TCRdb year 2020). Turning to the overall study: Recovered participants in ImmuneRACE Cohort 3 were defined by two consecutive negative NP/OP PCR tests, clearance by a healthcare professional, or resolution of symptoms. Collaborator samples came from the United States, Italy and Spain and covered acute and convalescent phases of COVID-19. The prospective study material was composed of cDNA or gDNA derived from T cells, B-cell-depleted T cells, or PBMCs. Subjects who had been exposed to COVID-19, were actively infected with it, or had recovered from it provided the deeply sampled blood TCRbeta repertoires that made up the dataset. A freely available public database, intended as a resource for researchers studying the immune response to SARS-CoV-2, is where the repertoires were released. Samples came from the ongoing ImmuneRACE study (first 160 participants) plus 1,254 subjects from 6 global collaborators. The sample metadata nearly always contained a de-identified subject ID, COVID-19 status, age in years and sex. Where HLA class I and class II types were available, the types were taken from metadata supplied by the sample provider, not from assay-based typing. Paper-wide results and their limitations: How much clinical and demographic metadata was included differed by source and by participant, and the metadata was provided uncurated.

TCRbeta CDR3 regions were amplified from genomic DNA using the immunoSEQ Assay, a bias-controlled multiplex PCR. Concerning the study's data processing: Nucleated cell counts per sample were estimated from amplification of reference gene primers within the assay. To quantify the absolute abundance of each unique TCRbeta CDR3 rearrangement, sequence reads were collapsed and filtered. For each sample, productive Simpson clonality was calculated as the square root of Simpson's diversity index across productive rearrangements. Here the immuneACCESS table is served through TCRdb, limited to in-frame sequences with V and J called. Missing clones are a known gap in these copies; in checked studies unresolved V genes cover under half, and the rest lacks a known reason. The DNA gave D and trimming, while V, J and clone size come from that table. The sample table lists more than 300,000 clones, around 87% of them with a count of one. 1.5% to 2.5% of the sample is in the top ten clones.

Enrolling through a virtual design, the prospective study's participants ranged in age from roughly 18 to 89 years and lived across some 22 United States geographic areas. In the prospective study, cohorts were assigned on the basis of participant-reported clinical history obtained from a screening survey and a study questionnaire. Each participant in the prospective study had whole blood, serum and a nasopharyngeal or oropharyngeal swab collected by mobile phlebotomists. Participants in the prospective study had the option to provide additional blood draws and questionnaires over a roughly 2-month period. Prospective study blood samples were shipped either frozen or at room temperature before DNA extraction.

The source of this sequence is a man aged 40-49 years in a cohort exposed to, infected with or recovered from COVID-19 (not recorded which). Sequencing was performed on PBMCs or T cells enriched from blood (not recorded which). The sequence is built from TRBV3-1 (or the pseudogene TRBV3-2) and TRBJ1-5, and perhaps TRBD1 as D gene, on 5 matching bases. At the DNA level, the sequence is TGTGCCAGCAGCCAGGGCCATACAGGTAGCAATCAGCCCCAGCATTTT. Its amino acids are CASSQGHTGSNQPQHF.